These 32 T cell receptor beta chains came from one sample sequenced in a study of Graves' ophthalmopathy and Graves' hyperthyroidism. CDR3 regions of TCR beta were amplified from RNA transcripts. HTBI primers were employed in first-round RT-PCR, then a second-round multiplex PCR followed. TCRdb re-derived calls from the multiplex PCR reads in MiXCR, one entry per CDR3 protein. The table lists roughly 420,000 distinct CDR3 sequences, 21% of them singletons. Sequencing was carried out using peripheral blood. The source of these receptors is a woman aged 18-29 years with stable Graves' hyperthyroidism.

This chain uses TRBV20-1 with TRBJ2-5; D not resolved. Deletions cut 3 bases from V and 1 base from J, with 6 bases between. The CDR3 length is 12 residues. CDR1 is DFQATT, CDR2 SNEGSKA, per germline (reference sequence). CDR3 sequence reads: CSASFSQETQYF. As DNA, the CDR3 is TGCAGTGCTAGTTTTAGCCAAGAGACCCAGTACTTC.

At least ten counts were recorded for this clonotype. The gene calls are TRBV15 and TRBJ2-6; 7 bases fit TRBD2. Germline V CDR1 and CDR2: LNHNV, YYDKDF (reference sequence). The CDR3 has 14 amino acids. J lost 4 bases, V lost 3 bases, and 0 bases had no gene match. This CDR3 reads CATSRGGGANVLTF. CDR3 in DNA: TGTGCCACCAGCAGGGGAGGGGGGGCCAACGTCCTGACTTTC.

This clonotype occurred many times. This chain joins TRBV11-2 and TRBJ2-7; D is uncertain. There are 14 residues in the CDR3. The ends were cut back, 3 bases at V and 0 bases at J, with 9 bases in the middle. Per germline, CDR1 SGHAT and CDR2 FQNNGV. The CDR3 DNA is TGTGCCAGCAGCTTCTCCCCAGGCTCCTACGAGCAGTACTTC. This encodes CASSFSPGSYEQYF. Based on the CDR3 plus reference TRBV11-2 and TRBJ2-7, the full variable domain is EAGVAQSPRYKIIEKRQSVAFWCNPISGHATLYWYQQILGQGPKLLIQFQNNGVVDDSQLPKDRFSAERLKGVDSTLKIQPAKLEDSAVYLCASSFSPGSYEQYFGPGTRLTVT.

The gene calls are TRBV12-3 or TRBV12-4 and TRBJ1-3; 12 bases match TRBD1. CDR3 length equals 16 residues. Trimming took 5 bases from V and 2 from J; bases not matched to a gene: 4. The CDR3 spells CASSRDRGRTGNTIYF. As DNA, the CDR3 is TGTGCCAGCAGTCGGGACAGGGGGCGAACTGGAAACACCATATATTTT.

About this clonotype itself: One end of the junction fails to match germline, which may point to a read error. The chain employs TRBV7-7 and TRBJ2-5; a weak D match, TRBD2 (6 bases). Germline CDR1 is SSHAT and CDR2 is FNYEAQ (reference sequence). The CDR3 runs to 15 residues. The CDR3 DNA is TGTGCTAGCAGCCCCCTTGGCGGGACTCAAGAGACCCAGTACTTC. This gives the protein CASSPLGGTQETQYF.

The chain recombines TRBV5-4 with TRBJ1-2; possibly TRBD1 for D (5 bases). The CDR3 runs to 17 residues. Germline V gene sequence: CDR1 SGHNT, CDR2 YYREEE (reference sequence). Trimming removed 3 bases at V and 3 bases at J, with 21 bases between. Written as DNA, the CDR3 is TGTGCCAGCAGCTACCTCCGGGACCGGATCCTATACTATGGCTACACCTTC. It encodes CASSYLRDRILYYGYTF.

This clonotype was seen repeatedly, ten times or more. V is TRBV12-3 or TRBV12-4 and J is TRBJ1-5; D is ambiguous. The CDR3 is 13 amino acids. V was shortened by 6 bases and J by 4 bases, with 10 bases between the two germline ends. As DNA, the CDR3 is TGTGCCAGCAGGGGAGCCCCAAATCAGCCCCAGCATTTT. This gives the protein CASRGAPNQPQHF.

This clonotype was seen repeatedly, ten times or more. The chain employs TRBV15 and TRBJ2-5; D is unresolved. Looked up from germline, CDR1 is LNHNV and CDR2 is YYDKDF (reference sequence). Trimming removed 4 bases from V and 2 bases from J, with 2 bases in between. This CDR3 region has 11 residues. CDR3 protein: CATSIQETQYF. CDR3 in DNA: TGTGCCACCAGCATTCAAGAGACCCAGTACTTC.

J is TRBJ1-1 and V is TRBV3-1, with TRBD1 matching 8 bases. Trimming cost V 2 bases and J 3 bases; bases outside gene matches: 14. The CDR3 is 18 residues long. Germline V lookup: CDR1 LGHDT, CDR2 YNNKEL (reference sequence). CDR3 region: CASSQSRTGLTSDTEAFF. Written as DNA, the CDR3 is TGTGCCAGCAGCCAAAGTCGGACAGGGTTAACGTCGGACACTGAAGCTTTCTTT.

This clonotype has a single count. The CDR3 DNA reads TGTGCCAGCAGTTACGTCCAGCGGGAGTTCGAGCAGTACTTC. This codes for CASSYVQREFEQYF. The gene calls are TRBV6-5 and TRBJ2-7; 8 bases agree with TRBD2. V was pared by 2 bases and J by 6 bases, with 6 bases of the junction left unmatched. The germline gives CDR1 MNHEY, CDR2 SVGAGI. CDR3 size: 14 residues.

This clonotype was found many times. The genes are TRBV19 and TRBJ1-5; D is undetermined. There are 13 residues in the CDR3. In germline, CDR1 is LNHDA, CDR2 SQIVND (reference sequence). Trimming took off 4 bases at V and 3 bases at J, with 7 bases between the two ends. The CDR3 spells CASSRGNNQPQHF. The CDR3 nucleotides read TGTGCCAGTAGTAGAGGCAACAATCAGCCCCAGCATTTT.

About this clonotype: A much larger clone sits a single nucleotide away, making a read error possible. This CDR3 is missing its conserved last phenylalanine or tryptophan, likely due to a read error. No DNA is shown, since the ends of the CDR3 on it are uncertain; the CDR3 is the one TCRdb lists. The V and J genes are TRBV5-1 and TRBJ1-2; no DNA check was done on the table's D call, TRBD1. The CDR3 spans 14 residues, counting both ends. Germline CDR1 and CDR2: SGHRS and YFSETQ. The CDR3 loop is CASSSAGTALSITV.

This clonotype was detected many times. The CDR3 DNA reads as TGCGCCAGCAGCACGGAGTCGATATCCTACGAGCAGTACTTC. It translates to CASSTESISYEQYF. The chain is built from TRBV5-1 and TRBJ2-7; D gene ambiguous. Germline V gives CDR1 SGHRS, CDR2 YFSETQ. The CDR3 runs 14 residues. The V end lost 4 bases, the J end lost 1 base, and 12 bases lay between the germline ends.

This clonotype was seen more than once but under ten times. One junction end disagrees with the germline gene, perhaps due to a read error. The rearrangement links TRBV11-2 to TRBJ2-4, with D possibly being TRBD1 (5 bases). This CDR3 comprises 14 residues. CDR1 SGHAT and CDR2 FQNNGV come from the germline V gene. CDR3 DNA sequence: TGTGCCAGCAGCTCCCAATTTTCAGGGAACATTAAGTACTTC. Its translation: CASSSQFSGNIKYF.

CDR3 loop: CASRDEGQLGTEQYF. For the CDR3, the DNA is TGTGCCAGCAGAGACGAGGGACAGTTGGGGACCGAGCAGTACTTC. The rearrangement joins TRBV6-1 to TRBJ2-7; 7 nucleotides align to TRBD1. Germline assignment: CDR1 MNHNS and CDR2 SASEGT. The CDR3 loop spans 15 amino acids. V was pared by 6 bases and J by 6 bases, with 14 bases of the junction left unmatched.

This chain connects TRBV4-1 to TRBJ2-7, with D perhaps TRBD2 (6 bases). The CDR3 totals 15 residues. Per germline, CDR1 MGHRA and CDR2 YSYEKL. Trimming removed 0 bases from V and 1 base from J, with 10 bases in between. Here the CDR3 DNA reads TGCGCCAGCAGCCAAGACCCAGGAGGGTCCTACGAGCAGTACTTC. Translating it yields CASSQDPGGSYEQYF.

This clonotype was seen many times. The chain joins TRBV2 to TRBJ2-5, with D possibly being TRBD2 (6 bases). Germline assignment: CDR1 SNHLY and CDR2 FYNNEI. Trimming shortened V by 6 bases and J by 0 bases, and 23 bases separated the two germline ends. This CDR3 comprises 18 residues. The CDR3 DNA sequence: TGTGCCAGCAGCGGAAGGGTTCGTCTAGCGCTGTACCAAGAGACCCAGTACTTC. As protein: CASSGRVRLALYQETQYF.

The rearrangement links TRBV6-1 to TRBJ1-5; a weak D match, TRBD1 (5 bases). The germline gives CDR1 MNHNS, CDR2 SASEGT. The V end was cut by 6 bases, the J end by 2 bases, with 17 bases between. There are 16 residues in the CDR3. In DNA form, the CDR3 reads TGTGCCAGCAGAACCGGGGCCACGGGCCGCAATCAGCCCCAGCATTTT. It yields the protein CASRTGATGRNQPQHF.

This chain links TRBV6-5 with TRBJ2-7, with TRBD2 as a possible D gene (6 bases). CDR1 is MNHEY, CDR2 SVGAGI, per germline. The CDR3 contains 15 residues. Trimming removed 2 bases at V and 0 bases at J, with 11 bases between. Here the CDR3 DNA reads TGTGCCAGCAGTTACGGTATCGGGGGCTCCTACGAGCAGTACTTC. Translating it yields CASSYGIGGSYEQYF.

This clonotype was picked up a small number of times. The chain has TRBV6-1 and TRBJ1-1; D call uncertain. This CDR3 has 14 residues. Germline assignment: CDR1 MNHNS and CDR2 SASEGT. The V end lost 3 bases, the J end lost 4 bases, and 12 bases lay between the germline ends. The CDR3 coding sequence is TGTGCCAGCAGTGAGAGACCCTGGAGCACTGAAGCTTTCTTT. Its translation is CASSERPWSTEAFF.

In its sample, this clonotype was seen many times. The chain carries TRBV6-1 and TRBJ1-3, with unresolved D. Germline V gives CDR1 MNHNS, CDR2 SASEGT. CDR3 size: 13 residues. V gave up 10 bases and J gave up 0 bases, with 10 bases separating them. CDR3 loop: CAIRDSSGNTIYF. CDR3 DNA sequence: TGTGCCATCCGAGACTCCTCTGGAAACACCATATATTTT.

This clonotype was seen at least ten times. The V gene is TRBV30, the J gene TRBJ1-1; a possible D gene is TRBD1 (6 bases). V was trimmed by 5 bases and J by 8 bases, leaving 21 bases between them. Germline assignment: CDR1 GTSNPN and CDR2 SVGIG (reference sequence). This CDR3 spans 14 amino acids. CDR3 sequence (DNA): TGTGCCTGGTCGCAGTCCGGGGGCAGCGGCGAAGCTTTCTTT. Residues: CAWSQSGGSGEAFF.

The genes are TRBV6-1 and TRBJ1-5; 8 bases are shared with TRBD1. J was trimmed by 7 bases and V by 8 bases; bases with no gene match: 13. The V gene's germline CDR1 is MNHNS and CDR2 SASEGT. This CDR3 comprises 15 residues. CDR3 sequence: CASSIERQGAQPQHF. Here the CDR3 DNA reads TGTGCCAGCTCCATCGAACGGCAGGGGGCCCAGCCCCAGCATTTT.

V and J are TRBV12-3 or TRBV12-4 and TRBJ1-3; the D is unclear. V was cut by 3 bases and J by 8 bases, with 17 bases left in between. The CDR3 is made up of 15 amino acids. The DNA of the CDR3 is TGTGCCAGCAGTTTCGGTCGGGTCATTCAGGACACCATATATTTT. Translation gives CASSFGRVIQDTIYF.

This clonotype was seen at least ten times. The chain employs TRBV6-1 and TRBJ1-2, with 10 bases matching TRBD1. Germline V gene data show CDR1 as MNHNS and CDR2 as SASEGT. The CDR3 length is 15 residues. Trimming took 6 bases from V and 3 from J; bases not matched to a gene: 7. The CDR3, as DNA: TGTGCCAGCAGACCCGGACAGGGGGTCTACTATGGCTACACCTTC. Translating it yields CASRPGQGVYYGYTF.

The table lists this clonotype with many counts. This chain joins TRBV6-2 or TRBV6-3 and TRBJ1-2; 8 nucleotides align to TRBD1. CDR1 is MNHEY and CDR2 is SVGEGT in the germline V gene. J gave up 2 bases and V 5 bases, and 1 base lay outside the gene matches. The CDR3 loop spans 13 amino acids. The CDR3 protein is CASSRTGNYGYTF. The CDR3 DNA reads as TGTGCCAGCAGTAGGACAGGGAACTATGGCTACACCTTC.

This clonotype occurred a few times. The CDR3 reads CATSGLAGASEKFF. CDR3 bases: TGTGCCACCAGCGGACTAGCGGGAGCATCCGAGAAGTTCTTC. This chain uses TRBV24-1 with TRBJ2-1, with 13 positions matching TRBD2. In germline, CDR1 is KGHDR, CDR2 SFDVKD. The CDR3 sequence is 14 residues long. Unmatched junction bases numbered 10, after V lost 7 bases and J lost 14 bases.

This clonotype came up many times. The rearrangement uses TRBV24-1 and TRBJ1-5; D perhaps matches TRBD1 (6 bases). The CDR3 covers 19 residues. The germline CDR1 and CDR2 sequences are KGHDR and SFDVKD. Trimming shortened V by 2 bases and J by 0 bases, and 19 bases separated the two germline ends. The CDR3 reads CATSDSGTSSINSNQPQHF. DNA for the CDR3: TGTGCCACCAGTGATTCCGGGACAAGCAGTATCAATAGCAATCAGCCCCAGCATTTT.

This chain links TRBV20-1 with TRBJ2-7, with D possibly being TRBD1 (6 bases). Germline CDR1 reads DFQATT; CDR2 reads SNEGSKA (reference sequence). This CDR3 region has 14 residues. Between the trimmed V and J ends, which lost 0 bases and 6 bases, there was a span of 15 bases. This CDR3 reads CSARDRTVPGEQYF. The DNA for the CDR3 is TGCAGTGCTAGAGATAGGACAGTTCCTGGCGAGCAGTACTTC.

The chain couples TRBV6-2 or TRBV6-3 to TRBJ1-2, with TRBD1 matching 9 bases. The CDR3 is 18 residues long. Germline values: CDR1 MNHEY, CDR2 SVGEGT. Trimming cost V 6 bases and J 3 bases; bases outside gene matches: 17. CDR3 amino acids: CASRTTRYRTGDYYGYTF. CDR3 DNA: TGTGCCAGCAGAACGACAAGATACAGGACAGGGGATTACTATGGCTACACCTTC.

This clonotype was seen many times. The CDR3 DNA reads TGTGCCAGTTCGACCACTTCTGGAAACACCATATATTTT. Translating it yields CASSTTSGNTIYF. The chain links TRBV7-8 to TRBJ1-3; no definite D call. The CDR3 is 13 residues long. The V and J ends lost 9 bases and 1 base respectively, with 10 bases between them. CDR1 is SGHVS and CDR2 is FQNEAQ in the germline V gene.

Ten or more counts support this clonotype. This rearrangement joins TRBV7-8 to TRBJ1-5; a weak D match, TRBD1 (6 bases). V was clipped by 1 base and J by 2 bases, with 12 bases between them. Looked up from germline, CDR1 is SGHVS and CDR2 is FQNEAQ. There are 16 residues in the CDR3. CDR3 protein: CASSLGTQGGNQPQHF. CDR3 DNA sequence: TGTGCCAGCAGCTTAGGTACACAGGGAGGCAATCAGCCCCAGCATTTT.